This paragraph reports one T cell receptor (beta chain). The antigen is unknown. CDR1 KGHSH and CDR2 LQKENI come from the germline V gene. This CDR3 comprises 15 residues. After removal of 4 bases from V and 3 bases from J, the junction contained 5 bases not matched to a gene. This record belongs to a study of T cell repertoires in cytomegalovirus infection. Study background: Researchers turned to recently identified HLA-C-restricted CMV epitopes as well as well-studied HLA-B-restricted ones. It can be stated that public TCR beta signatures indicated CMV infection as well as a matching HLA type. Whole-study findings and limits: Cumulative frequency (of public TCR beta family members) identified carriers of CMV plus the relevant HLA. HLA-C-restricted CMV-specific TCR beta clonotypes were dominant in the ex vivo response.

TCRdb re-called the reads through MiXCR, storing one row per CDR3 protein. This table holds hundreds of thousands of distinct CDR3 sequences, around 35% found once. The starting material was cultured PBMCs, obtained from culture after CMV antigen stimulation. The chain couples TRBV18 to TRBJ2-1, with TRBD2 identical over 8 bases. The TCR originated in a human donor in good health (CMV status not recorded). Some clones in this sample may be carry-over from other donors' samples. This CDR3 reads CASSLGGDYYNEQFF. CDR3 DNA: TGTGCCAGCTCACTCGGGGGGGACTACTACAATGAGCAGTTCTTC.